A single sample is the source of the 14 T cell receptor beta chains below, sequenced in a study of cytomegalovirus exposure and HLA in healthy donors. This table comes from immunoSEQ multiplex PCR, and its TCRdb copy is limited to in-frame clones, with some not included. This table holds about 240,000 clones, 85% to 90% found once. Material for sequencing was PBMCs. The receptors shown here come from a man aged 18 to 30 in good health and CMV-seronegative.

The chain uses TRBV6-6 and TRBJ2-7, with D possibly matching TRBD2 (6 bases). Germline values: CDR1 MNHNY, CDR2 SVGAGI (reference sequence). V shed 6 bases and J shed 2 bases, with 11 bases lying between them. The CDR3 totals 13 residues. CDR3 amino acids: CASRRLETYEQYF. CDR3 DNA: TGTGCCAGCAGGCGACTAGAGACCTACGAGCAGTACTTC.

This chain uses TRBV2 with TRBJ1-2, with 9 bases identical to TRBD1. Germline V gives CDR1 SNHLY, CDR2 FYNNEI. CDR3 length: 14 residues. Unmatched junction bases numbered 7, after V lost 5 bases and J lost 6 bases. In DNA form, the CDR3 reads TGTGCCAGCAGTCGCTCCCGGGACAGGGATGGCTACACCTTC. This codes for CASSRSRDRDGYTF.

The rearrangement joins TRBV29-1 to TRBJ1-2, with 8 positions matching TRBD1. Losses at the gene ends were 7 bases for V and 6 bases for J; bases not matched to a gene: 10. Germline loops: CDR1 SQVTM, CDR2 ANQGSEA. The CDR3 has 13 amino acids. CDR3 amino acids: CSGDRGELHGYTF. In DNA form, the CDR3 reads TGCAGCGGTGACAGGGGAGAACTCCATGGCTACACCTTC.

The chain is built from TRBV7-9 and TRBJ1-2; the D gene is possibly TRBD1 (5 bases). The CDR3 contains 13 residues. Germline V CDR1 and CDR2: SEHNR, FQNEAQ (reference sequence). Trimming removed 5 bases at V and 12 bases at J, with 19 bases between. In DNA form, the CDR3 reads TGTGCCAGCAGCCCGGGACTTTTAGTTGGGGACACCTTC. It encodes CASSPGLLVGDTF.

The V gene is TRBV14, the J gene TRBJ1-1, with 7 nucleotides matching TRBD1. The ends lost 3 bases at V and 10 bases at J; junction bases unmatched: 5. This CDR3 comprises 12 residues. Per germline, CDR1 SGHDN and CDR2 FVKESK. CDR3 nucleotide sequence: TGTGCCAGCAGCCACGGGACAGCTCGAGCTTTCTTT. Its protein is CASSHGTARAFF.

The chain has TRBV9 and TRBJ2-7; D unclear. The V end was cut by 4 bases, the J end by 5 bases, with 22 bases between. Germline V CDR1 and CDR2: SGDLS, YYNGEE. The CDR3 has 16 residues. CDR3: CASSPQIQPTIHEQYF. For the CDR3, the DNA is TGTGCCAGCAGCCCTCAAATACAACCCACGATCCACGAGCAGTACTTC. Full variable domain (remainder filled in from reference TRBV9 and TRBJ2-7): DSGVTQTPKHLITATGQRVTLRCSPRSGDLSVYWYQQSLDQGLQFLIQYYNGEERAKGNILERFSAQQFPDLHSELNLSSLELGDSALYFCASSPQIQPTIHEQYFGPGTRLTVT.

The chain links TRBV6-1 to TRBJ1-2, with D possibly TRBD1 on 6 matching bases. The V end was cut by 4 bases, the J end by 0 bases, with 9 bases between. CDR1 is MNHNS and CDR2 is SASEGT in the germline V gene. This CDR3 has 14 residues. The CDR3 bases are TGTGCCAGCAGTGCTTGGACAGCTAACTATGGCTACACCTTC. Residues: CASSAWTANYGYTF.

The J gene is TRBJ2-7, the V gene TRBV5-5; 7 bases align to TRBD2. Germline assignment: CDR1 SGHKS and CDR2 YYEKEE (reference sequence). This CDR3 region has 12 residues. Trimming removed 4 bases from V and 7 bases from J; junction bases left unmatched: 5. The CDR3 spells CASSPKREEQYF. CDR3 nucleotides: TGTGCCAGCAGCCCAAAGCGGGAAGAGCAGTACTTC.

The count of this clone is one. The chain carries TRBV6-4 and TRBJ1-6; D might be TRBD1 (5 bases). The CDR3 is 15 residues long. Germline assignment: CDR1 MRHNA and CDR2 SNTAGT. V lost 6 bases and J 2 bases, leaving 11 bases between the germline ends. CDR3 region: CASRAGTTYNSPLHF. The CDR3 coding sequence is TGTGCCAGCAGGGCAGGGACTACCTATAATTCACCCCTCCACTTT.

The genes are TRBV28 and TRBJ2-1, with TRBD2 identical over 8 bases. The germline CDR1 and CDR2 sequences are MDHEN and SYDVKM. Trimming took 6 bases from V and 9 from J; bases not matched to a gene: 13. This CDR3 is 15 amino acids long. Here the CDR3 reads CASRLPSGGPGEQFF. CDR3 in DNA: TGTGCCAGCAGACTTCCTTCGGGAGGGCCGGGTGAGCAGTTCTTC. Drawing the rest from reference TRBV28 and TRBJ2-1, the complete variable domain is DVKVTQSSRYLVKRTGEKVFLECVQDMDHENMFWYRQDPGLGLRLIYFSYDVKMKEKGDIPEGYSVSREKKERFSLILESASTNQTSMYLCASRLPSGGPGEQFFGPGTRLTVL.

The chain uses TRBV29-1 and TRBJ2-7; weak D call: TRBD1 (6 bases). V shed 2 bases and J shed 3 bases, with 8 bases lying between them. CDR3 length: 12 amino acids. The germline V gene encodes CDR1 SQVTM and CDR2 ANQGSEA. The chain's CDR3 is CSVEKGDYEQYF. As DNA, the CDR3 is TGCAGCGTTGAAAAGGGGGACTACGAGCAGTACTTC.

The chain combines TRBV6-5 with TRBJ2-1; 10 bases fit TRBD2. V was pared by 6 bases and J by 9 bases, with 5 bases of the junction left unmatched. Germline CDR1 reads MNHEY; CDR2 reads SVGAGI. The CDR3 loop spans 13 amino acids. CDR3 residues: CASRLRLAGEQFF. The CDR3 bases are TGTGCCAGCAGATTAAGACTAGCGGGTGAGCAGTTCTTC.

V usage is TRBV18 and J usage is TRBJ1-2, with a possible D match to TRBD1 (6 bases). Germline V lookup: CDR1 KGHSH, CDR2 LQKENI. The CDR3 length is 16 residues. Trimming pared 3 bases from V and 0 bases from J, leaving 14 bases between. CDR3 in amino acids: CASSPVSGTTNYGYTF. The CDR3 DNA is TGTGCCAGCTCACCCGTGTCCGGGACAACTAACTATGGCTACACCTTC.

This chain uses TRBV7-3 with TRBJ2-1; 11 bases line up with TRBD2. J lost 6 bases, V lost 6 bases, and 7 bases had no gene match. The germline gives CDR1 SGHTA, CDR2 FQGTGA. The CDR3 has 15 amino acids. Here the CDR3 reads CASRPRLAGLNEQFF. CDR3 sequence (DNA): TGTGCCAGCAGGCCTCGACTAGCGGGACTCAATGAGCAGTTCTTC.